A selection of T cell receptor beta chains follows, all from one sample in a study of blood T cell repertoires in COVID-19. Method: immunoSEQ multiplex PCR; TCRdb's copy keeps in-frame clones and lacks some. The sample lists roughly 260,000 clones, around nine tenths occurring once. Sequencing used PBMCs or T cells enriched from blood (not recorded which). These receptors originate from a woman under 30 who had recovered from COVID-19. CDR3s include the opening cysteine and the closing phenylalanine or tryptophan. A D gene is named only where the DNA matches it firmly. Clone size appears in some rows only: once, few, many, or a class for an expanded clone.

d_call: TRBD2
j_call: TRBJ2-3
clone_size: NA
v_call: TRBV10-3
cdr3_nt: TGTGCCATCAGGCGGGAGGGAACAGATACGCAGTATTTT
cdr3_aa: CAIRREGTDTQYF

d_call: TRBD2
j_call: TRBJ2-5
clone_size: NA
v_call: TRBV27
cdr3_nt: TGTGCCAGCAGTTTATCCCCCGGACTAGCGGAGACCCAGTACTTC
cdr3_aa: CASSLSPGLAETQYF

d_call: NA
j_call: TRBJ1-1
clone_size: NA
v_call: TRBV19
cdr3_nt: TGTGCCAGTAGTATCCTCCCGGGGTTTATTGAAGCTTTCTTT
cdr3_aa: CASSILPGFIEAFF

d_call: NA
j_call: TRBJ2-2
clone_size: few
v_call: TRBV11-2
cdr3_nt: TGTGCCAGCAGCTTAAGCAGGGTGAACACCGGGGAGCTGTTTTTT
cdr3_aa: CASSLSRVNTGELFF

d_call: TRBD1
j_call: TRBJ1-2
clone_size: NA
v_call: TRBV29-1
cdr3_nt: TGCAGCGTTGAAGGGGCGACAGGGGTTCCGCACACCTTC
cdr3_aa: CSVEGATGVPHTF

d_call: TRBD1
j_call: TRBJ1-2
clone_size: NA
v_call: TRBV27
cdr3_nt: TGTGCCAGCAGGGGACAGGGAAGCTATGGCTACACCTTC
cdr3_aa: CASRGQGSYGYTF

d_call: TRBD1
j_call: TRBJ2-7
clone_size: NA
v_call: TRBV28
cdr3_nt: TGTGCCAGCAGTTTATCAGGGGGCGAATTCTACGAGCAGTACTTC
cdr3_aa: CASSLSGGEFYEQYF

d_call: NA
j_call: TRBJ2-3
clone_size: NA
v_call: TRBV19
cdr3_nt: TGTGCCAGTAGTATGGGGGCAGGGGATACGCAGTATTTT
cdr3_aa: CASSMGAGDTQYF

d_call: TRBD1
j_call: TRBJ1-2
clone_size: NA
v_call: TRBV6-2/TRBV6-3
cdr3_nt: TGTGCCAGCAGTTACCGCGGGACAGGCAGAAATGGCTACACCTTC
cdr3_aa: CASSYRGTGRNGYTF

d_call: NA
j_call: TRBJ1-1
clone_size: NA
v_call: TRBV2
cdr3_nt: TGTGCCAGCATGGGGCACCCGAACACTGAAGCTTTCTTT
cdr3_aa: CASMGHPNTEAFF

d_call: NA
j_call: TRBJ1-5
clone_size: NA
v_call: TRBV19
cdr3_nt: TGTGCCAGTAGTATGGGGGCGGGGGGCGGCAATCAGCCCCAGCATTTT
cdr3_aa: CASSMGAGGGNQPQHF

d_call: TRBD2
j_call: TRBJ2-3
clone_size: NA
v_call: TRBV4-2
cdr3_nt: TGTGCCAGCAGCCGGACTAGCGGAAACACAGATACGCAGTATTTT
cdr3_aa: CASSRTSGNTDTQYF

d_call: TRBD2
j_call: TRBJ2-7
clone_size: NA
v_call: TRBV5-4
cdr3_nt: TGTGCCAGCAGCGACTATAGCGGGAGGTTCTCCTACGAGCAGTACTTC
cdr3_aa: CASSDYSGRFSYEQYF

d_call: NA
j_call: TRBJ2-2
clone_size: once
v_call: TRBV18
cdr3_nt: TGTGCCAGCTCACCAGACAGATCCTCCGGGGAGCTGTTTTTT
cdr3_aa: CASSPDRSSGELFF

d_call: NA
j_call: TRBJ2-5
clone_size: once
v_call: TRBV19
cdr3_nt: TGTGCCAGTAGTATTCACGGGAGAAGAGAGACCCAGTACTTC
cdr3_aa: CASSIHGRRETQYF

d_call: TRBD1
j_call: TRBJ1-5
clone_size: few
v_call: TRBV10-3
cdr3_nt: TGTGCCATCAGTGATGAGACAGGGTACAATCAGCCCCAGCATTTT
cdr3_aa: CAISDETGYNQPQHF

d_call: TRBD2
j_call: TRBJ2-2
clone_size: NA
v_call: TRBV19
cdr3_nt: TGTGCCAGTAGTATAGTAGCGGGGGGCGCGACCGGGGAGCTGTTTTTT
cdr3_aa: CASSIVAGGATGELFF

d_call: TRBD1
j_call: TRBJ1-2
clone_size: NA
v_call: TRBV7-9
cdr3_nt: TGTGCCAGCAGCTTAGCGCGGACAGGGGTGATGGGCTACACCTTC
cdr3_aa: CASSLARTGVMGYTF

d_call: TRBD1
j_call: TRBJ1-2
clone_size: NA
v_call: TRBV7-3
cdr3_nt: TGTGCCAGCAGCTTAGGGACAGGAAAAAACACCTTC
cdr3_aa: CASSLGTGKNTF

d_call: TRBD1
j_call: TRBJ2-7
clone_size: few
v_call: TRBV15
cdr3_nt: TGTGCCACCCCAGGGGGCGAATTCTACGAGCAGTACTTC
cdr3_aa: CATPGGEFYEQYF

d_call: TRBD2
j_call: TRBJ2-5
clone_size: NA
v_call: TRBV11-2
cdr3_nt: TGTGCCAGCAGCCGTACCGGGACTAGCAAAGAGACCCAGTACTTC
cdr3_aa: CASSRTGTSKETQYF

d_call: TRBD1
j_call: TRBJ2-7
clone_size: NA
v_call: TRBV7-8
cdr3_nt: TGTGCCAGCAGCTACCAAACCGGGACAGGGGTAACCTACGAGCAGTACTTC
cdr3_aa: CASSYQTGTGVTYEQYF

d_call: TRBD1
j_call: TRBJ1-4
clone_size: NA
v_call: TRBV11-2
cdr3_nt: TGTGCCAGCAGTTCTACAGGGGTATCTAATGAAAAACTGTTTTTT
cdr3_aa: CASSSTGVSNEKLFF

d_call: TRBD2
j_call: TRBJ2-7
clone_size: NA
v_call: TRBV25-1
cdr3_nt: TGTGCCAGCAGTGAACCGACTAGCGGGACCAACGAGCAGTACTTC
cdr3_aa: CASSEPTSGTNEQYF

d_call: TRBD1
j_call: TRBJ2-7
clone_size: NA
v_call: TRBV7-8
cdr3_nt: TGTGCCAGCAGCACGGGACAGGGTTGGACCTACGAGCAGTACTTC
cdr3_aa: CASSTGQGWTYEQYF

d_call: NA
j_call: TRBJ1-4
clone_size: NA
v_call: TRBV21-1
cdr3_nt: TGTGCCAGCAGCCCAAAAGGGTCCGCGGGCCACCGGGGGACTAATGAAAAACTGTTTTTT
cdr3_aa: CASSPKGSAGHRGTNEKLFF

d_call: NA
j_call: TRBJ1-1
clone_size: NA
v_call: TRBV19
cdr3_nt: TGTGCCAGTAGTATAGATCGGGGGGCTGAAGCTTTCTTT
cdr3_aa: CASSIDRGAEAFF

d_call: TRBD1
j_call: TRBJ2-3
clone_size: NA
v_call: TRBV13
cdr3_nt: TGTGCCAGCAGCGCGAGACAGGGAAACACAGATACGCAGTATTTT
cdr3_aa: CASSARQGNTDTQYF

d_call: NA
j_call: TRBJ1-5
clone_size: NA
v_call: TRBV5-1
cdr3_nt: TGCGCCAGCAGCTTATTACAGGGCGGTCAGCCCCAGCATTTT
cdr3_aa: CASSLLQGGQPQHF

d_call: NA
j_call: TRBJ2-1
clone_size: NA
v_call: TRBV6-5
cdr3_nt: TGTGCCAGCAGCCTAGGGGGTGAGCAGTTCTTC
cdr3_aa: CASSLGGEQFF

d_call: NA
j_call: TRBJ2-3
clone_size: NA
v_call: TRBV20-1
cdr3_nt: TGCAGTGCTCCTGGTAGCAATACGCAGTATTTT
cdr3_aa: CSAPGSNTQYF

d_call: NA
j_call: TRBJ1-3
clone_size: NA
v_call: TRBV18
cdr3_nt: TGTGCCAGCTCTCCTTCAGGGGACTCTGGAAACACCATATATTTT
cdr3_aa: CASSPSGDSGNTIYF

d_call: TRBD2
j_call: TRBJ2-5
clone_size: NA
v_call: TRBV10-3
cdr3_nt: TGTGCCATCAGTGAGAGCGGGGTCCAAGAGACCCAGTACTTC
cdr3_aa: CAISESGVQETQYF

d_call: TRBD1
j_call: TRBJ2-7
clone_size: NA
v_call: TRBV5-5
cdr3_nt: TGTGCCAGCAGCTTGAGACAGGGGGCTGGAGAGCAGTACTTC
cdr3_aa: CASSLRQGAGEQYF

d_call: NA
j_call: TRBJ1-1
clone_size: NA
v_call: TRBV18
cdr3_nt: TGTGCCAGCTCACCTAGACAGATGAACACTGAAGCTTTCTTT
cdr3_aa: CASSPRQMNTEAFF

d_call: TRBD2
j_call: TRBJ2-5
clone_size: NA
v_call: TRBV28
cdr3_nt: TGTGCCAGCAGGAGCCCGGGACTAGTGGGAGAGACCCAGTACTTC
cdr3_aa: CASRSPGLVGETQYF

d_call: NA
j_call: TRBJ1-5
clone_size: NA
v_call: TRBV4-3
cdr3_nt: TGCGCCAGCAGCCAAGCTACAGGGAGACAGCCCCAGCATTTT
cdr3_aa: CASSQATGRQPQHF

d_call: NA
j_call: TRBJ2-1
clone_size: NA
v_call: TRBV27
cdr3_nt: TGTGCCAGCAGTCAACCAGGTTCCCAGCTCTACAATGAGCAGTTCTTC
cdr3_aa: CASSQPGSQLYNEQFF

d_call: NA
j_call: TRBJ2-3
clone_size: NA
v_call: TRBV28
cdr3_nt: TGTGCCAGCACATCCGCAAGGAGGAGGGGCACAGATACGCAGTATTTT
cdr3_aa: CASTSARRRGTDTQYF

d_call: TRBD2
j_call: TRBJ2-3
clone_size: NA
v_call: TRBV9
cdr3_nt: TGTGCCAGCAGCGCTAGCGGCGCCAGCAACACAGATACGCAGTATTTT
cdr3_aa: CASSASGASNTDTQYF

d_call: TRBD1
j_call: TRBJ1-2
clone_size: NA
v_call: TRBV3-1/TRBV3-2
cdr3_nt: TGTGCCAGCAGCCCAGCCGGGACAGGGCACTATGGCTACACCTTC
cdr3_aa: CASSPAGTGHYGYTF

d_call: TRBD1
j_call: TRBJ2-5
clone_size: few
v_call: TRBV7-9
cdr3_nt: TGTGCCAGCAGCCCCAGGGGGCCACAAGAGACCCAGTACTTC
cdr3_aa: CASSPRGPQETQYF

d_call: TRBD1
j_call: TRBJ1-2
clone_size: NA
v_call: TRBV25-1
cdr3_nt: TGTGCCAGCAGGGGGACAGGGGGCTATGGCTACACCTTC
cdr3_aa: CASRGTGGYGYTF

d_call: NA
j_call: TRBJ1-6
clone_size: NA
v_call: TRBV28
cdr3_nt: TGTGCCAGCAGTCCGTCGGGGTCCTATAATTCACCCCTCCACTTT
cdr3_aa: CASSPSGSYNSPLHF